This entry concerns a single TCR beta chain. What it binds is not known. The TCR beta libraries were generated through quantitative 5'-RACE incorporating molecular barcodes. TCRdb re-derived calls from the 5' RACE reads in MiXCR, one entry per CDR3 protein. The sample includes some 700,000 distinct CDR3 sequences, 15% to 20% of them seen just once. This entry is derived from a study of CD8 T cells in ankylosing spondylitis. General study points: As reported, disease-linked clones showed significant enrichment in matched ankylosing spondylitis synovial fluid. Certain motif variants had earlier been reported in reactive arthritis synovial fluid and blood. Ankylosing spondylitis blood seemed to carry a telltale TCR beta motif made of about 8 highly homologous variants. Clones that were linked to disease were CD8+ and were relatively rare in peripheral blood.

This CDR3 has 13 amino acids. The germline V gene has CDR1 SNHLY and CDR2 FYNNEI. The V segment lost 3 bases and the J segment 11 bases; nucleotides outside the gene matches: 5. This chain links TRBV2 with TRBJ2-4; 9 bases are a match to TRBD1. Sample: blood, either unsorted or a sorted T cell fraction (not recorded which). This TCR was recovered from a male donor with ankylosing spondylitis. The CDR3, as DNA: TGTGCCAGCAGTGATGGGACAGGGCCCTTTCAGTACTTC. It codes for CASSDGTGPFQYF.